Below are 21 T cell receptor beta chains sequenced from a single sample in a study of blood T cell repertoires in COVID-19. Data came from immunoSEQ multiplex PCR; TCRdb stores just in-frame clones and leaves some out. This sample yields a few hundred thousand clones, of which about 91% are seen a single time; approximately 12% belongs to the top ten. The sample was peripheral blood. The receptors derive from a woman in her 50s with COVID-19, enrolled during active disease.

The chain uses TRBV7-9 and TRBJ2-2; D is uncertain. Trimming shortened V by 7 bases and J by 1 base, and 7 bases separated the two germline ends. There are 13 residues in the CDR3. Germline lookup yields CDR1 SEHNR and CDR2 FQNEAQ (reference sequence). For the CDR3, the DNA is TGTGCCAGCAACTTTCGGAACACCGGGGAGCTGTTTTTT. Protein product: CASNFRNTGELFF.

The chain joins TRBV4-1 to TRBJ2-7; D gene uncertain. This CDR3 is 12 amino acids long. V gave up 0 bases and J gave up 4 bases, with 4 bases separating them. In germline, CDR1 is MGHRA, CDR2 YSYEKL. The CDR3 nucleotides are TGCGCCAGCAGCCAAGACAGTTACGAGCAGTACTTC. It specifies CASSQDSYEQYF.

The V call is TRBV7-2, the J call TRBJ2-7, with 11 bases fitting TRBD2. Germline V CDR1 and CDR2: SGHTA, FQGNSA. The CDR3 has 16 residues. The V gene end was trimmed by 1 base and the J gene end by 4 bases; junction bases not matched to a gene: 6. The chain's CDR3 is CASSLGDLAGGYEQYF. The CDR3 DNA sequence: TGTGCCAGCAGCTTAGGGGATCTAGCGGGGGGATACGAGCAGTACTTC.

Here the CDR3 DNA reads TGCGCCAGCAGCTTGGTAGGGGAGAACACTGAAGCTTTCTTT. Its translation is CASSLVGENTEAFF. The rearrangement links TRBV5-1 to TRBJ1-1, with a possible D match to TRBD1 (5 bases). The V and J ends lost 0 bases and 1 base respectively, with 7 bases between them. In germline, CDR1 is SGHRS, CDR2 YFSETQ. The CDR3 has 14 residues.

The chain is built from TRBV19 and TRBJ1-1; D not certain. This CDR3 has 11 amino acids. Looked up from germline, CDR1 is LNHDA and CDR2 is SQIVND (reference sequence). With 8 bases removed from V and 0 bases from J, the gap between germline ends came to 4 bases. The CDR3 is CASLLNTEAFF. In nucleotides, the CDR3 is TGTGCCAGTTTATTGAACACTGAAGCTTTCTTT.

The J gene is TRBJ1-4, the V gene TRBV5-5; D not certain. The CDR3 is 14 residues long. Germline V lookup: CDR1 SGHKS, CDR2 YYEKEE (reference sequence). Trimming removed 0 bases at V and 5 bases at J, with 8 bases between. The CDR3 bases are TGTGCCAGCAGCTTGGAGTACAGAAATGAAAAACTGTTTTTT. Protein product: CASSLEYRNEKLFF.

This clone was counted a single time. The chain couples TRBV30 to TRBJ2-7; no reliable D call. Trimming stripped 3 bases from V and 2 bases from J, with 11 bases between. Looked up from germline, CDR1 is GTSNPN and CDR2 is SVGIG (reference sequence). The CDR3 totals 13 residues. The CDR3: CAWSYHSPYEQYF. CDR3 sequence (DNA): TGTGCCTGGAGCTACCACAGCCCCTACGAGCAGTACTTC. Together with reference TRBV30 and TRBJ2-7, the CDR3 gives the full variable domain: SQTIHQWPATLVQPVGSPLSLECTVEGTSNPNLYWYRQAAGRGLQLLFYSVGIGQISSEVPQNLSASRPQDRQFILSSKKLLLSDSGFYLCAWSYHSPYEQYFGPGTRLTVT.

The J gene is TRBJ2-7, the V gene TRBV20-1; 9 nucleotides align to TRBD1. V lost 5 bases to trimming and J lost 8 bases; unmatched junction nucleotides: 4. Germline assignment: CDR1 DFQATT and CDR2 SNEGSKA (reference sequence). The CDR3 consists of 11 residues. For the CDR3, the DNA is TGCAGTGCTCTGACAGGGGGACAGCAGTACTTC. It specifies CSALTGGQQYF.

The genes are TRBV24-1 and TRBJ2-2; D ambiguous. The germline CDR1 and CDR2 sequences are KGHDR and SFDVKD. Trimming cost V 4 bases and J 5 bases, with 4 bases left between them. The CDR3 extends over 12 amino acids. CDR3 loop: CATSDPTGELFF. For the CDR3, the DNA is TGTGCCACCAGTGACCCGACCGGGGAGCTGTTTTTT.

The chain joins TRBV27 to TRBJ1-2; 7 bases match TRBD1. CDR3 length: 15 residues. The trim removed 5 bases at V and 2 bases at J, leaving 8 bases unmatched. Germline V gene sequence: CDR1 MNHEY, CDR2 SMNVEV (reference sequence). The CDR3 here is CASSPQGQTNYGYTF. CDR3 sequence (DNA): TGTGCCAGCAGTCCCCAGGGACAGACCAACTATGGCTACACCTTC.

The CDR3 DNA is TGCGCCAGCAGCCCAGGCGAGAGGAACACTGAAGCTTTCTTT. It encodes CASSPGERNTEAFF. V and J are TRBV5-1 and TRBJ1-1; D gene unclear. This CDR3 is 14 amino acids long. Germline values: CDR1 SGHRS, CDR2 YFSETQ. V was trimmed by 4 bases and J by 1 base, leaving 11 bases between them. Combining the CDR3 with reference TRBV5-1 and TRBJ1-1 gives the whole variable domain KAGVTQTPRYLIKTRGQQVTLSCSPISGHRSVSWYQQTPGQGLQFLFEYFSETQRNKGNFPGRFSGRQFSNSRSEMNVSTLELGDSALYLCASSPGERNTEAFFGQGTRLTVV.

This sequence joins TRBV12-3 or TRBV12-4 and TRBJ2-7; 7 nucleotides line up with TRBD1. CDR3 length: 13 amino acids. V was clipped by 2 bases and J by 13 bases; unmatched bases: 11. The DNA for the CDR3 is TGTGCCAGCAGTTTACGGAACCCCGGGACAGTCTACTTC. Encoded protein: CASSLRNPGTVYF.

The V gene is TRBV2, the J gene TRBJ1-1, with D possibly matching TRBD1 (5 bases). V gave up 8 bases and J gave up 3 bases, with 13 bases separating them. The CDR3 consists of 13 residues. Germline V gene sequence: CDR1 SNHLY, CDR2 FYNNEI. CDR3 in DNA: TGTGCCAGCGTTCGGGGGTTGGACACTGAAGCTTTCTTT. It specifies CASVRGLDTEAFF. Filled out from reference TRBV2 and TRBJ1-1, the complete variable domain reads EPEVTQTPSHQVTQMGQEVILRCVPISNHLYFYWYRQILGQKVEFLVSFYNNEISEKSEIFDDQFSVERPDGSNFTLKIRSTKLEDSAMYFCASVRGLDTEAFFGQGTRLTVV.

The chain joins TRBV19 to TRBJ1-4; TRBD1 might be the D (5 bases). CDR3 size: 13 residues. With 9 bases removed from V and 4 bases from J, the gap between germline ends came to 12 bases. Germline CDR1 is LNHDA and CDR2 is SQIVND (reference sequence). DNA for the CDR3: TGTGCCAGCACGGGACTGAGTAATGAAAAACTGTTTTTT. It codes for CASTGLSNEKLFF.

The V and J genes are TRBV9 and TRBJ2-3, with 8 bases that match TRBD2. Losses at the gene ends were 0 bases for V and 2 bases for J; bases not matched to a gene: 8. Germline-derived CDR1 and CDR2 are SGDLS and YYNGEE. The CDR3 runs 17 residues. The CDR3 coding sequence is TGTGCCAGCAGCGTAGGTCTAACTAGCGGAAACACAGATACGCAGTATTTT. This codes for CASSVGLTSGNTDTQYF.

This clone is a singleton in its sample. The chain employs TRBV6-6 and TRBJ1-1; D is ambiguous. CDR3 size: 11 residues. Germline CDR1 and CDR2: MNHNY and SVGAGI (reference sequence). Between the trimmed V and J ends, which lost 6 bases and 5 bases, there was a span of 7 bases. The CDR3 spells CASRRETEAFF. The CDR3 coding sequence is TGTGCCAGCAGGCGGGAGACTGAAGCTTTCTTT.

The V gene is TRBV10-2, the J gene TRBJ1-1; 12 bases are a match to TRBD1. This CDR3 has 17 amino acids. The germline V gene has CDR1 WSHSY and CDR2 SAAADI. With V trimmed by 3 bases and J by 1 base, 6 bases remained unmatched. This chain's CDR3 is CASSDKGQGAPNTEAFF. CDR3 sequence (DNA): TGCGCCAGCAGTGACAAGGGACAGGGGGCACCGAACACTGAAGCTTTCTTT.

The genes are TRBV29-1 and TRBJ1-1, with D unclear. CDR1 and CDR2 (germline): SQVTM, ANQGSEA. The germline V and J ends were trimmed by 7 bases and 6 bases, with 18 bases remaining between them. The CDR3 totals 13 residues. The CDR3 loop is CSGGGSRRPEAFF. The CDR3 DNA reads as TGCAGCGGGGGAGGGAGCCGTCGGCCTGAAGCTTTCTTT.

The chain is built from TRBV24-1 and TRBJ2-1; 11 bases are shared with TRBD1. The V and J ends lost 3 bases and 8 bases, in that order; junction bases with no gene match: 11. The CDR3 spans 17 residues. Germline CDR1 is KGHDR and CDR2 is SFDVKD. Here the CDR3 DNA reads TGTGCCACCAGTGATGCCGGGACAGGGGGTAGTTACGATGAGCAGTTCTTC. Residues: CATSDAGTGGSYDEQFF.

This chain links TRBV7-2 with TRBJ2-2, with TRBD2 as a possible D gene (6 bases). Germline CDR1 and CDR2: SGHTA and FQGNSA. The CDR3 has 13 residues. V was cut by 2 bases and J by 8 bases, with 9 bases left in between. This CDR3 reads CASSLTRGGELFF. DNA of the CDR3: TGTGCCAGCAGCTTAACCCGGGGGGGGGAGCTGTTTTTT.

This chain connects TRBV24-1 to TRBJ2-7; 7 bases fit TRBD1. Germline V lookup: CDR1 KGHDR, CDR2 SFDVKD. Germline trimming cut 3 bases from V and 1 base from J; bases unmatched to any gene: 14. The CDR3 extends over 18 amino acids. The CDR3 coding sequence is TGTGCCACCAGTGATCCGCAATCACTTCGGGACAGATCCTACGAGCAGTACTTC. Translating gives CATSDPQSLRDRSYEQYF.